Listed here are 14 T cell receptor beta chains from one sample, sequenced in a study of shared clonotypes between healthy human individuals. Profiling relied on immunoSEQ multiplex PCR, and the TCRdb table lists in-frame clones only, not all of them. Of under 2,500,000 clones listed, more than 90% are singletons. Sequencing input: naive CD4+ T cells sorted from blood. Subset: CD45RA+ positively selected. The receptors come from a young man in good health.

The chain couples TRBV19 to TRBJ2-2, with D maybe TRBD2 (5 bases). Germline V CDR1 and CDR2: LNHDA, SQIVND (reference sequence). The CDR3 sequence is 13 residues long. Trimming stripped 6 bases from V and 4 bases from J, with 9 bases between. CDR3 bases: TGTGCCAGTAGGGTACGGGGCACCGGGGAGCTGTTTTTT. Protein product: CASRVRGTGELFF.

The chain is built from TRBV19 and TRBJ2-2; 16 positions match TRBD2. The CDR3 length is 17 residues. V was pared by 3 bases and J by 6 bases, with 4 bases of the junction left unmatched. Germline V gene sequence: CDR1 LNHDA, CDR2 SQIVND (reference sequence). The CDR3 loop reads CASSIGTSGRAPGELFF. The CDR3 DNA is TGTGCCAGTAGTATCGGGACTAGCGGGAGGGCCCCCGGGGAGCTGTTTTTT. The complete variable domain, with remaining parts taken from reference TRBV19 and TRBJ2-2, reads DGGITQSPKYLFRKEGQNVTLSCEQNLNHDAMYWYRQDPGQGLRLIYYSQIVNDFQKGDIAEGYSVSREKKESFPLTVTSAQKNPTAFYLCASSIGTSGRAPGELFFGEGSRLTVL.

A single count supports this clone. The chain recombines TRBV6-1 with TRBJ2-5, with 8 bases aligning to TRBD2. V dropped 7 bases and J dropped 2; count of bases not matched to a gene: 6. Germline-derived CDR1 and CDR2 are MNHNS and SASEGT. This CDR3 spans 14 amino acids. DNA for the CDR3: TGTGCCAGCATTCGGGGGGGTGCACAAGAGACCCAGTACTTC. This gives the protein CASIRGGAQETQYF.

The chain links TRBV14 to TRBJ1-1, with D possibly TRBD1 on 5 matching bases. The CDR3 loop spans 15 amino acids. Trimming removed 1 base at V and 7 bases at J, with 16 bases between. Germline CDR1 is SGHDN and CDR2 is FVKESK. The DNA for the CDR3 is TGTGCCAGCAGCCAAGCTCCCGACATGAGGGGTGAAGCTTTCTTT. Translating it yields CASSQAPDMRGEAFF. Full variable domain (missing parts from reference TRBV14 and TRBJ1-1): EAGVTQFPSHSVIEKGQTVTLRCDPISGHDNLYWYRRVMGKEIKFLLHFVKESKQDESGMPNNRFLAERTGGTYSTLKVQPAELEDSGVYFCASSQAPDMRGEAFFGQGTRLTVV.

The chain links TRBV5-4 to TRBJ2-3; tentatively, D is TRBD2 (5 bases). The germline V gene has CDR1 SGHNT and CDR2 YYREEE (reference sequence). V was clipped by 3 bases and J by 4 bases, with 12 bases between them. This CDR3 spans 14 amino acids. The CDR3 DNA is TGTGCCAGCAGCTCACCCAGAGGGTCAGATACGCAGTATTTT. Protein sequence: CASSSPRGSDTQYF.

The J gene is TRBJ2-2, the V gene TRBV13; 9 bases are a match to TRBD1. Germline loops: CDR1 PRHDT, CDR2 FYEKMQ (reference sequence). The CDR3 extends over 14 amino acids. Trimming took 8 bases from V and 3 from J; bases not matched to a gene: 4. In DNA, the CDR3 is TGTGCCAGCGGAACAGGGGGCCACACCGGGGAGCTGTTTTTT. It is translated as CASGTGGHTGELFF.

The genes are TRBV4-3 and TRBJ2-1; 8 nucleotides line up with TRBD2. J gave up 3 bases and V 1 base, and 11 bases lay outside the gene matches. Germline assignment: CDR1 LGHNA and CDR2 YSLEER. This CDR3 comprises 18 residues. For the CDR3, the DNA is TGCGCCAGCAGCCAAGTCGGAGCGGGCGGGGGGAGCTACAATGAGCAGTTCTTC. Amino acids: CASSQVGAGGGSYNEQFF.

The rearrangement uses TRBV7-2 and TRBJ2-5, with D unresolved. The CDR3 extends over 14 amino acids. The germline CDR1 and CDR2 sequences are SGHTA and FQGNSA. Trimming removed 1 base from V and 2 bases from J, with 8 bases in between. The CDR3 region has the DNA TGTGCCAGCAGCTTAGGGTCAGTACAAGAGACCCAGTACTTC. Amino acids: CASSLGSVQETQYF.

The CDR3 reads CAWSRETGAYEQYF. The CDR3 DNA is TGTGCCTGGAGCCGAGAGACAGGCGCCTACGAGCAGTACTTC. The chain recombines TRBV30 with TRBJ2-7; maybe TRBD1 (6 bases). The CDR3 length is 14 residues. Germline CDR1 is GTSNPN and CDR2 is SVGIG (reference sequence). The ends were cut back, 3 bases at V and 2 bases at J, with 14 bases in the middle.

The chain is built from TRBV5-4 and TRBJ2-3; a weak D match, TRBD1 (5 bases). V lost 3 bases, J lost 1 base, and 15 bases lay in between. The CDR3 is 16 amino acids. The germline gives CDR1 SGHNT, CDR2 YYREEE (reference sequence). CDR3: CASSSLGRGGTDTQYF. As DNA, the CDR3 is TGTGCCAGCAGCTCCCTCGGTAGGGGCGGCACAGATACGCAGTATTTT.

The V gene is TRBV5-4, the J gene TRBJ2-7; 9 bases are a match to TRBD2. The V gene end was trimmed by 0 bases and the J gene end by 3 bases; junction bases not matched to a gene: 10. This CDR3 region has 17 residues. The germline V gene has CDR1 SGHNT and CDR2 YYREEE (reference sequence). The CDR3 DNA sequence: TGTGCCAGCAGCTTGGCGGGGGGGGCAGCGGGAGGCTACGAGCAGTACTTC. The encoded protein is CASSLAGGAAGGYEQYF.

This clone came up once. An end of the junction differs from the germline gene, which may be a read error. The chain joins TRBV5-4 to TRBJ1-2; weak D call: TRBD1 (5 bases). Germline loops: CDR1 SGHNT, CDR2 YYREEE (reference sequence). The CDR3 has 12 amino acids. The CDR3 protein is CASSLAGAGSDF. CDR3 coding DNA: TGTGCCAGCAGCTTGGCTGGGGCAGGGAGTGACTTC.

The chain joins TRBV5-4 to TRBJ2-5, with D unresolved. There are 15 residues in the CDR3. Germline CDR1 SGHNT, CDR2 YYREEE (reference sequence). The V and J ends lost 4 bases and 4 bases respectively, with 17 bases between them. The CDR3 nucleotides read TGTGCCAGCAGCGCCTCGGCCTCTTCCCGAGAGACCCAGTACTTC. It translates to CASSASASSRETQYF.

The chain is built from TRBV7-2 and TRBJ2-3, with D unclear. The CDR3 has 14 residues. Deletions cut 3 bases from V and 6 bases from J, with 13 bases between. In germline, CDR1 is SGHTA, CDR2 FQGNSA. CDR3 loop: CASSFQMTPDTQYF. The CDR3 DNA reads as TGTGCCAGCAGCTTTCAGATGACCCCGGATACGCAGTATTTT.